The 27 T cell receptor beta chains reported below all come from one sample, sequenced in a study of T cells in narcolepsy. The protocol was immunoSEQ multiplex PCR, while the TCRdb copy is restricted to in-frame clones and leaves out a portion. The sample lists some 32,000 clones, approximately 80% seen once, with roughly 1% in the top ten. Sequenced material: CD45RA- memory CD4+ T cells from PBMCs. The source of these receptors is a human donor with narcolepsy.

This clone was counted once. The rearrangement links TRBV11-2 to TRBJ1-6; 8 positions agree with TRBD1. CDR3 length: 19 amino acids. Germline V gene sequence: CDR1 SGHAT, CDR2 FQNNGV. The V gene end was trimmed by 5 bases and the J gene end by 9 bases; junction bases not matched to a gene: 21. Here the CDR3 reads CASSPRGTDRGVRISPLHF. The DNA of the CDR3 is TGTGCCAGCAGCCCGAGAGGGACAGACAGGGGTGTGAGGATTTCACCCCTCCACTTT.

This chain links TRBV28 with TRBJ1-2, with no clear D. The V gene lost 3 bases and the J gene lost 8 bases, with 10 bases spanning the gap. The length of the CDR3 is 12 residues. The germline gives CDR1 MDHEN, CDR2 SYDVKM. CDR3 in DNA: TGTGCCAGCAGTTTTGGAGGGTTCGGCTACACCTTC. It codes for CASSFGGFGYTF.

The chain links TRBV6-5 to TRBJ2-7, with a possible D match to TRBD2 (5 bases). V lost 0 bases and J lost 2, with 11 bases in between. The germline V gene encodes CDR1 MNHEY and CDR2 SVGAGI. There are 15 residues in the CDR3. CDR3 nucleotide sequence: TGTGCCAGCAGTTACTCGACGGCGGGTACCTACGAGCAGTACTTC. Translated: CASSYSTAGTYEQYF.

V and J are TRBV5-4 and TRBJ2-5; TRBD2 might be the D (6 bases). CDR1 and CDR2 (germline): SGHNT, YYREEE (reference sequence). CDR3 length equals 15 residues. Trimming removed 4 bases at V and 3 bases at J, with 16 bases between. The CDR3 DNA follows: TGTGCCAGCAGCCCACATCCGGGAGCTGAAGAGACCCAGTACTTC. It yields the protein CASSPHPGAEETQYF.

The rearrangement joins TRBV10-3 to TRBJ1-1, with TRBD1 matching 9 bases. The V gene end was trimmed by 4 bases and the J gene end by 4 bases; junction bases not matched to a gene: 7. Germline V lookup: CDR1 ENHRY, CDR2 SYGVKD. This CDR3 has 15 amino acids. The CDR3 region has the DNA TGTGCCATCAGTGGAACCGGGACAGGGATCACTGAAGCTTTCTTT. As protein: CAISGTGTGITEAFF.

The V and J genes are TRBV11-2 and TRBJ2-1; the match to TRBD2 covers 8 bases. CDR1 and CDR2 from the germline V gene are SGHAT and FQNNGV. Trimming cost V 2 bases and J 5 bases; bases outside gene matches: 5. The CDR3 extends over 15 amino acids. The CDR3 region is CASSLQREMNNEQFF. The CDR3 DNA sequence: TGTGCCAGCAGCTTACAGCGGGAGATGAACAATGAGCAGTTCTTC.

This clone was seen a single time. This chain links TRBV4-2 with TRBJ2-1, with D perhaps being TRBD1 or TRBD2 (5 bases each). V was trimmed by 1 base and J by 6 bases, leaving 16 bases between them. Germline V lookup: CDR1 LGHNA, CDR2 YNFKEQ. The CDR3 length is 16 residues. CDR3 coding DNA: TGTGCCAGCAGCCAAGGGGGGTCGGGATCCAGCAATGAGCAGTTCTTC. Protein: CASSQGGSGSSNEQFF.

The chain carries TRBV18 and TRBJ1-3; 8 bases align to TRBD1. The CDR3 loop spans 16 amino acids. The germline CDR1 and CDR2 sequences are KGHSH and LQKENI. J lost 0 bases, V lost 6 bases, and 7 bases had no gene match. The CDR3 region has the DNA TGTGCCAGCTCTCTAGGGACAGGAGGCTCTGGAAACACCATATATTTT. Residues: CASSLGTGGSGNTIYF.

This clone was seen only once. The rearrangement uses TRBV6-1 and TRBJ2-7, with no clear D. CDR1 is MNHNS, CDR2 SASEGT, per germline. V was shortened by 7 bases and J by 3 bases, with 7 bases between the two germline ends. The CDR3 totals 11 residues. Here the CDR3 reads CASNQFYEQYF. CDR3 in DNA: TGTGCCAGCAACCAGTTCTACGAGCAGTACTTC.

The chain joins TRBV28 to TRBJ2-5; no reliable D call. Gene TRBJ2-7 matches the end of the DNA better, so the J call may be wrong. This CDR3 is 13 amino acids long. Per the germline V gene, CDR1 is MDHEN and CDR2 is SYDVKM. The CDR3 sequence is CASSIHSTPEQYF. The CDR3 DNA sequence: TGTGCCAGCAGTATTCACTCCACCCCCGAGCAGTACTTC.

This chain links TRBV28 with TRBJ1-2, with TRBD1 matching 8 bases. V lost 4 bases, J lost 8 bases, and 12 bases stayed unmatched. This CDR3 is built from 15 residues. Germline V lookup: CDR1 MDHEN, CDR2 SYDVKM. For the CDR3, the DNA is TGTGCCAGCAGTTGGTCGACAGGGGCGGTGGAGGGCTACACCTTC. It codes for CASSWSTGAVEGYTF.

This clone was counted once. The V gene is TRBV21-1, the J gene TRBJ1-2. TRBV21-1 constitutes a pseudogene. The CDR3 sequence is 13 residues long. The CDR3 is CASSKALSHGYTF. The DNA of the CDR3 is TGTGCCAGCAGCAAAGCGCTTTCACATGGCTACACCTTC.

The rearrangement uses TRBV5-8 and TRBJ2-7; D remains unclear. Germline lookup yields CDR1 SGHTS and CDR2 YDEGEE. The ends were cut back, 5 bases at V and 0 bases at J, with 12 bases in the middle. The length of the CDR3 is 14 residues. CDR3 bases: TGTGCCAGCAGAACATTTAGCAGCTCCTACGAGCAGTACTTC. This sequence encodes CASRTFSSSYEQYF.

CDR3: CASSTLSSQTRGTGELFF. CDR3 DNA: TGTGCCAGTAGTACCCTATCGTCCCAGACAAGAGGCACCGGGGAGCTGTTTTTT. This chain uses TRBV19 with TRBJ2-2, with no clear D. This CDR3 has 18 residues. Trimming took 4 bases from V and 4 from J, leaving 22 bases between them. Per germline, CDR1 LNHDA and CDR2 SQIVND (reference sequence).

This clone is a singleton in its sample. This chain links TRBV28 with TRBJ1-2, with D possibly matching TRBD1 (5 bases). The CDR3 has 15 residues. Per germline, CDR1 MDHEN and CDR2 SYDVKM. Trimming took 2 bases from V and 5 from J, leaving 15 bases between them. The CDR3 is CASSLIPQAGYGYTF. In nucleotides, the CDR3 is TGTGCCAGCAGTTTAATACCCCAGGCAGGGTATGGCTACACCTTC.

The chain joins TRBV7-9 to TRBJ1-6, with D uncertain. Germline values: CDR1 SEHNR, CDR2 FQNEAQ (reference sequence). The CDR3 is 15 residues long. Between the trimmed V and J ends, which lost 0 bases and 6 bases, there was a span of 9 bases. The CDR3 DNA reads as TGTGCCAGCAGCTTAGCGCCAGGAGCTAATTCACCCCTCCACTTT. Translating gives CASSLAPGANSPLHF.

The chain joins TRBV13 to TRBJ2-7; D is unclear. Germline V CDR1 and CDR2: PRHDT, FYEKMQ (reference sequence). Trimming left V 5 bases short and J 3 bases short, with 20 bases between. The CDR3 is 16 amino acids. The CDR3 DNA sequence: TGTGCCAGCAGCCCCTATACCAGGAGTGCCTACTACGAGCAGTACTTC. Translation gives CASSPYTRSAYYEQYF.

This clone was observed a few times. This chain joins TRBV28 and TRBJ1-2; no definite D call. Trimming took off 0 bases at V and 1 base at J, with 9 bases between the two ends. This CDR3 has 15 amino acids. CDR1 MDHEN and CDR2 SYDVKM come from the germline V gene. The CDR3 DNA follows: TGTGCCAGCAGTTTATGGGGCGCCAATAACTATGGCTACACCTTC. This sequence encodes CASSLWGANNYGYTF.

The genes are TRBV19 and TRBJ1-1, with no clear D. CDR1 LNHDA and CDR2 SQIVND come from the germline V gene (reference sequence). V dropped 3 bases and J dropped 5 bases, with 13 bases sitting between them. The CDR3 is made up of 14 amino acids. The CDR3 coding sequence is TGTGCCAGTAGTATGACCGGGCTCGGGACTGAAGCTTTCTTT. Protein product: CASSMTGLGTEAFF.

The chain couples TRBV28 to TRBJ1-2, with unresolved D. Germline V gives CDR1 MDHEN, CDR2 SYDVKM. The length of the CDR3 is 13 residues. V was clipped by 1 base and J by 7 bases, with 10 bases between them. The CDR3 DNA follows: TGTGCCAGCAGTTTATCGGACTTGTTTGGCTACACCTTC. Translation gives CASSLSDLFGYTF.

The rearrangement joins TRBV5-4 to TRBJ2-3; D possibly uses TRBD1 or TRBD2 (5 bases each). The germline CDR1 and CDR2 sequences are SGHNT and YYREEE (reference sequence). CDR3 length: 16 amino acids. V lost 4 bases, J lost 1 base, and 16 bases lay in between. The CDR3 region is CASSARTNGGTDTQYF. The CDR3 nucleotides read TGTGCCAGCAGCGCCCGGACAAACGGGGGCACAGATACGCAGTATTTT.

J is TRBJ2-2 and V is TRBV7-9; no definite D call. Trimming removed 5 bases at V and 2 bases at J, with 6 bases between. The germline V gene has CDR1 SEHNR and CDR2 FQNEAQ (reference sequence). CDR3 size: 13 residues. CDR3 sequence (DNA): TGTGCCAGCAGCCCGAGCAACACCGGGGAGCTGTTTTTT. Translation: CASSPSNTGELFF.

The J gene is TRBJ2-1, the V gene TRBV19; the D is unclear. CDR3 length: 13 amino acids. V was clipped by 4 bases and J by 10 bases, with 14 bases between them. Germline V gives CDR1 LNHDA, CDR2 SQIVND (reference sequence). This chain's CDR3 is CASSSSRLGEQFF. As DNA, the CDR3 is TGTGCCAGTAGTAGTAGCCGGCTAGGCGAGCAGTTCTTC.

This clone was detected only a few times. The chain links TRBV6-6 to TRBJ1-2; no clear D. V lost 0 bases and J 8 bases, leaving 13 bases between the germline ends. This CDR3 comprises 14 residues. From germline, CDR1 is MNHNY and CDR2 SVGAGI (reference sequence). The CDR3 DNA reads TGTGCCAGCAGTTACTCTTCCGGCACCTCCGGCTACACCTTC. Translation gives CASSYSSGTSGYTF.

The rearrangement joins TRBV6-1 to TRBJ2-5; tentative D call: TRBD2 (6 bases). V dropped 1 base and J dropped 0 bases, with 15 bases sitting between them. This CDR3 spans 17 amino acids. CDR1 is MNHNS and CDR2 is SASEGT in the germline V gene. Here the CDR3 reads CASSEVLAGKYQETQYF. CDR3 nucleotide sequence: TGTGCCAGCAGTGAAGTCCTCGCGGGGAAGTACCAAGAGACCCAGTACTTC.

This chain joins TRBV19 and TRBJ1-6; possibly TRBD1 for D (6 bases). Trimming shortened V by 0 bases and J by 7 bases, and 10 bases separated the two germline ends. This CDR3 spans 15 amino acids. The germline V gene has CDR1 LNHDA and CDR2 SQIVND (reference sequence). The chain's CDR3 is CASSIEVTGNSPLHF. As DNA, the CDR3 is TGTGCCAGTAGTATAGAAGTGACAGGAAATTCACCCCTCCACTTT.

V is TRBV19 and J is TRBJ2-6; D uncertain. This CDR3 contains 16 residues. Trimming shortened V by 2 bases and J by 0 bases, and 8 bases separated the two germline ends. Looked up from germline, CDR1 is LNHDA and CDR2 is SQIVND (reference sequence). The CDR3 bases are TGTGCCAGTAGTATACTGGGGATCTCTGGGGCCAACGTCCTGACTTTC. As protein: CASSILGISGANVLTF.